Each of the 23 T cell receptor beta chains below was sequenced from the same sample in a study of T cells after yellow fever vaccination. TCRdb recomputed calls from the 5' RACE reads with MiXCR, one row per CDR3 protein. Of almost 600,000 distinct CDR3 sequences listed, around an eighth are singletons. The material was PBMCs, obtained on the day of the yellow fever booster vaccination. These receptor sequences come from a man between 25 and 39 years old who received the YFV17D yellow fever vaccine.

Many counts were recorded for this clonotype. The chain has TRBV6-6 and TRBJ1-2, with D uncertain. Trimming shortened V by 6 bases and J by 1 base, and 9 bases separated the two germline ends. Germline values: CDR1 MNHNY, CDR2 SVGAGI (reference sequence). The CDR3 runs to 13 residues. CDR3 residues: CASSPAVNYGYTF. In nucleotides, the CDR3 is TGTGCCAGCAGCCCGGCCGTTAACTATGGCTACACCTTC.

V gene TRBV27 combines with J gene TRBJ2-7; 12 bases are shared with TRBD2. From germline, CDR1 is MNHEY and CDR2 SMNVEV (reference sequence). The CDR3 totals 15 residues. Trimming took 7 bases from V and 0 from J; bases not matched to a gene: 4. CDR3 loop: CASTLAGGGSYEQYF. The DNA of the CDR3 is TGTGCCAGCACCCTAGCGGGAGGGGGCTCCTACGAGCAGTACTTC.

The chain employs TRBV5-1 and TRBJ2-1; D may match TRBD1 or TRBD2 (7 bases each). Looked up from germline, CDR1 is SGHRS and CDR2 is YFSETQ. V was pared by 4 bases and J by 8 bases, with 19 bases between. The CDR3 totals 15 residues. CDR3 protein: CASSTQGGEWDEQFF. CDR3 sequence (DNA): TGCGCCAGCAGCACCCAGGGGGGGGAGTGGGATGAGCAGTTCTTC.

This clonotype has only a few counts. The DNA for the CDR3 is TGTGCCAGTAGTATAGAAAGTAGCGGGAGGAATAATGAGCAGTTCTTC. Its translation is CASSIESSGRNNEQFF. This sequence joins TRBV19 and TRBJ2-1; TRBD2 matches 10 bases. The germline CDR1 and CDR2 sequences are LNHDA and SQIVND (reference sequence). This CDR3 contains 16 residues. Trimming took 0 bases from V and 7 from J; bases not matched to a gene: 6. Full variable domain (remainder filled in from reference TRBV19 and TRBJ2-1): DGGITQSPKYLFRKEGQNVTLSCEQNLNHDAMYWYRQDPGQGLRLIYYSQIVNDFQKGDIAEGYSVSREKKESFPLTVTSAQKNPTAFYLCASSIESSGRNNEQFFGPGTRLTVL.

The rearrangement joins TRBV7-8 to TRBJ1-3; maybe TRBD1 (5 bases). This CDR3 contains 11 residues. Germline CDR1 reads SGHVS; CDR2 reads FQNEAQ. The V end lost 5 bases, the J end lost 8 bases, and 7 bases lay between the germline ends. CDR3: CASSRGDTIYF. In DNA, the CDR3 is TGTGCCAGCAGCCGAGGGGACACCATATATTTT.

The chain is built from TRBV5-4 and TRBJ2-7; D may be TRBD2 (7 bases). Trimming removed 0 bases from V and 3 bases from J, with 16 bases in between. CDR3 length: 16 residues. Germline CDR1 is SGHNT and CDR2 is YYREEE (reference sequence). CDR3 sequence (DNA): TGTGCCAGCAGCTTGGGGGGTAGGGGGAGGGTCTACGAGCAGTACTTC. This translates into CASSLGGRGRVYEQYF.

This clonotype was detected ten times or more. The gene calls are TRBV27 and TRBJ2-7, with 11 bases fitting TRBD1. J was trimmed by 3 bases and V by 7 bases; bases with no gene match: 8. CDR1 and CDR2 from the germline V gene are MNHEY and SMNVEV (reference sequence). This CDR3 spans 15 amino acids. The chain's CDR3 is CASTRFGTGGYEQYF. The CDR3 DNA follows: TGTGCCAGCACCCGGTTCGGGACAGGGGGCTACGAGCAGTACTTC.

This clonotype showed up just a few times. CDR3 in DNA: TGCAGTGCTACACAATCGGGGGCGGCTGGCTACACCTTC. Protein: CSATQSGAAGYTF. This rearrangement joins TRBV20-1 to TRBJ1-2; a possible D gene is TRBD1 (6 bases). Germline CDR1 is DFQATT and CDR2 is SNEGSKA (reference sequence). The V end was cut by 4 bases, the J end by 7 bases, with 16 bases between. The length of the CDR3 is 13 residues.

The CDR3 DNA reads as TGCAGTGCTATCCAGGCCCGGGGAAATGAAAAACTGTTTTTT. This gives the protein CSAIQARGNEKLFF. The rearrangement links TRBV20-1 to TRBJ1-4; the D is unclear. Trimming pared 4 bases from V and 5 bases from J, leaving 14 bases between. Germline CDR1 reads DFQATT; CDR2 reads SNEGSKA (reference sequence). This CDR3 region has 14 residues.

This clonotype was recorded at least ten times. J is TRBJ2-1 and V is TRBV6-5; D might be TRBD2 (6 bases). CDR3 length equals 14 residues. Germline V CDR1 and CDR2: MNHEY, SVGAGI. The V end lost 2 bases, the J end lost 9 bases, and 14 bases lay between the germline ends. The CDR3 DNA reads TGTGCCAGCAGTTACCTTCGCGGGAAAGGTGAGCAGTTCTTC. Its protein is CASSYLRGKGEQFF.

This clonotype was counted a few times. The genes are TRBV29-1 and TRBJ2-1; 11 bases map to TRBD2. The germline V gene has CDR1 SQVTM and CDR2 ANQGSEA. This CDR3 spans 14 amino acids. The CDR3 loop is CRATGTSGYNEQFF. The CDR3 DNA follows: TGCAGAGCAACCGGGACTAGCGGTTACAATGAGCAGTTCTTC.

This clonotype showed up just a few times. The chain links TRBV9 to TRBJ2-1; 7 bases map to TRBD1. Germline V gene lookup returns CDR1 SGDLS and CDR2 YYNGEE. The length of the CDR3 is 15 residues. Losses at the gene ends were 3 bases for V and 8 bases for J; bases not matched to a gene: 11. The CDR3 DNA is TGTGCCAGCAGCGCAGAGACAGGGACCTTTTATGAGCAGTTCTTC. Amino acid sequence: CASSAETGTFYEQFF. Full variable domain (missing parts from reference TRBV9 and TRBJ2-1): DSGVTQTPKHLITATGQRVTLRCSPRSGDLSVYWYQQSLDQGLQFLIQYYNGEERAKGNILERFSAQQFPDLHSELNLSSLELGDSALYFCASSAETGTFYEQFFGPGTRLTVL.

CDR3 in amino acids: CASSWGGTYGYTF. Written as DNA, the CDR3 is TGTGCCAGCAGTTGGGGGGGAACCTATGGCTACACCTTC. The chain is built from TRBV28 and TRBJ1-2, with D tentatively TRBD1 (5 bases). CDR1 and CDR2 from the germline V gene are MDHEN and SYDVKM. The V and J ends lost 4 bases and 4 bases respectively, with 10 bases between them. This CDR3 comprises 13 residues.

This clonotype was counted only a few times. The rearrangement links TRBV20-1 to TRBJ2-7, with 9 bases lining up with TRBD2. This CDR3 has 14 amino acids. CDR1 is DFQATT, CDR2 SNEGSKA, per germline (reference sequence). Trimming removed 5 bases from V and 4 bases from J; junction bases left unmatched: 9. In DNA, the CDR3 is TGCAGTGCTGGACCGGGACTAGCAATGTACGAGCAGTACTTC. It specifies CSAGPGLAMYEQYF.

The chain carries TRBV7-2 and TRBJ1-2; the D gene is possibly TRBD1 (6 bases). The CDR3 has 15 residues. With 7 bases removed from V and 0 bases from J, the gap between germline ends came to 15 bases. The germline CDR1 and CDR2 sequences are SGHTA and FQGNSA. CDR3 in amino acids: CASTKTGTANYGYTF. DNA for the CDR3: TGTGCCAGCACCAAGACAGGCACAGCTAACTATGGCTACACCTTC.

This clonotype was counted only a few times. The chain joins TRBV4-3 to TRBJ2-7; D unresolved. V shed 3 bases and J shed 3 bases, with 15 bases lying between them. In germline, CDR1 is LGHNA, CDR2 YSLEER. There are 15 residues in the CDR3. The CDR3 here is CASSQFHYAFYEQYF. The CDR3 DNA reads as TGCGCCAGCAGCCAGTTTCACTACGCCTTCTACGAGCAGTACTTC.

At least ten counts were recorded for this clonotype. DNA of the CDR3: TGTGCCAGTAGTAGACTAGCGGGAGGACCCTACGAGCAGTACTTC. Residues: CASSRLAGGPYEQYF. This sequence joins TRBV19 and TRBJ2-7; 13 bases map to TRBD2. This CDR3 region has 15 residues. The germline V gene has CDR1 LNHDA and CDR2 SQIVND (reference sequence). The J segment lost 2 bases and the V segment lost 4 bases, leaving 2 bases of the junction unmatched.

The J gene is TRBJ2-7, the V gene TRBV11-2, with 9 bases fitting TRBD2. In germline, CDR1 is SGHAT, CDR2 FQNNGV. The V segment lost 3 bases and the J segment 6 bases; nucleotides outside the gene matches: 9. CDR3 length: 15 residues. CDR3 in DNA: TGTGCCAGCAGCTTTAGCGGGAGAGGGGGGGGCGAGCAGTACTTC. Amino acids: CASSFSGRGGGEQYF.

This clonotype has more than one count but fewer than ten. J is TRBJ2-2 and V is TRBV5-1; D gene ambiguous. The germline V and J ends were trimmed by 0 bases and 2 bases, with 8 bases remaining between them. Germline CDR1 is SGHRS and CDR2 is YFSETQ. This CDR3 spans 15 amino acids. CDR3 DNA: TGCGCCAGCAGCTTGGCCGCCATTAACACCGGGGAGCTGTTTTTT. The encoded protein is CASSLAAINTGELFF.

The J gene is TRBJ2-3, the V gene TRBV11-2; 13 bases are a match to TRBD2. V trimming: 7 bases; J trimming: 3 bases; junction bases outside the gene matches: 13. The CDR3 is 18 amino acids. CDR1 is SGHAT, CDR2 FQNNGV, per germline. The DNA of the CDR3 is TGTGCCAGCACCCCCCTGACTAGCGGGAGGTTGTGGACAGATACGCAGTATTTT. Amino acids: CASTPLTSGRLWTDTQYF.

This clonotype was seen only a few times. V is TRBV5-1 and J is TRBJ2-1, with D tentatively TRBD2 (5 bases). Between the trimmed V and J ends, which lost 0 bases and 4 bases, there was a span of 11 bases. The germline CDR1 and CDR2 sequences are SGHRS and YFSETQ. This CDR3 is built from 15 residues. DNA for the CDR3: TGCGCCAGCAGCTTGGAGGCCGCGGGTTACAATGAGCAGTTCTTC. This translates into CASSLEAAGYNEQFF.

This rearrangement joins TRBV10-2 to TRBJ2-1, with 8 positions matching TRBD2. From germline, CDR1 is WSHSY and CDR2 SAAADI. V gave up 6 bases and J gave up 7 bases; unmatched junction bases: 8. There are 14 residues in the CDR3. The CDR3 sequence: CASSAREVANEQFF. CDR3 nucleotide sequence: TGCGCCAGCAGCGCGCGGGAGGTAGCAAATGAGCAGTTCTTC.

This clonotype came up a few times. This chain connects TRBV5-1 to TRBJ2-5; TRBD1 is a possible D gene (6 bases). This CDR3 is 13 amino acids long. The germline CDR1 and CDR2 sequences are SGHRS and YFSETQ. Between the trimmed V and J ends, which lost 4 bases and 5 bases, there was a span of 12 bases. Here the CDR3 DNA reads TGCGCCAGCAGCGACAGGCCGGGCGAGACCCAGTACTTC. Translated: CASSDRPGETQYF.